The clone carrying this T cell receptor (beta chain) was recorded at least ten times. This specimen includes other DNA sequences encoding the same CDR3. V dropped 2 bases and J dropped 8; count of bases not matched to a gene: 3. The CDR3 runs 14 residues. Germline lookup yields CDR1 MDHEN and CDR2 SYDVKM. Authors' data handling: The assay estimated nucleated cells by amplifying reference gene primers. Method: immunoSEQ multiplex PCR; TCRdb's copy keeps in-frame clones and lacks some. The DNA gave D and trimming, while V, J and clone size come from that table. Of fewer than 200,000 clones in the sample, 76% are singletons; the top ten hold around 8.1%. The sample comes from a study of blood T cell repertoires in COVID-19. Study in general: There were acute and convalescent COVID-19 samples, and they came from the United States, Italy and Spain. Nucleic acid was either cDNA or gDNA, and it came from T cells, B-cell-depleted T cells, or PBMCs.

This chain joins TRBV28 and TRBJ1-2; 12 nucleotides align to TRBD1. The sequence came from a woman in her forties or fifties with active or convalescent COVID-19. Sequencing input: peripheral blood. This CDR3 reads CASSLIGTGGGYTF. The CDR3 DNA reads as TGTGCCAGCAGTTTAATCGGGACAGGGGGCGGCTACACCTTC.